Below, 10 T cell receptor beta chains from the same sample are listed, as sequenced in a study of response to subunit inactivated influenza vaccine. From the RT-PCR reads, TCRdb called clonotypes with MiXCR, one entry per CDR3 protein. The profile shows about 480,000 distinct CDR3 sequences, over 10% of them singletons. The specimen was PBMCs from blood, collected roughly 47 days after vaccination. The receptors were gathered from a man aged 45-65 years who received an inactivated influenza vaccine.

V usage is TRBV29-1 and J usage is TRBJ2-1, with 8 nucleotides matching TRBD2. There are 15 residues in the CDR3. The trim removed 5 bases at V and 8 bases at J, leaving 14 bases unmatched. CDR1 SQVTM and CDR2 ANQGSEA come from the germline V gene. This chain's CDR3 is CSVRLVAGFVYEQFF. CDR3 coding DNA: TGCAGCGTTAGGCTAGTAGCGGGATTTGTATATGAGCAGTTCTTC.

This clonotype was counted between two and nine times. The J gene is TRBJ1-5, the V gene TRBV29-1, with D possibly matching TRBD1 (6 bases). The CDR3 contains 14 residues. Germline V gene lookup returns CDR1 SQVTM and CDR2 ANQGSEA. Trimming stripped 7 bases from V and 2 bases from J, with 15 bases between. The CDR3 spells CSASLGGGNQPQHF. The CDR3, as DNA: TGCAGCGCCTCGTTGGGGGGCGGCAATCAGCCCCAGCATTTT.

The chain links TRBV12-3 or TRBV12-4 to TRBJ2-5; D is uncertain. This CDR3 is 13 amino acids long. The ends were cut back, 6 bases at V and 6 bases at J, with 14 bases in the middle. DNA of the CDR3: TGTGCCAGCAGCCCATACGGCGGAAAGACCCAGTACTTC. Translating gives CASSPYGGKTQYF.

This clonotype has a handful of counts. The gene calls are TRBV20-1 and TRBJ2-2; the D gene is possibly TRBD2 (7 bases). The CDR3 has 18 residues. V dropped 3 bases and J dropped 2 bases, with 22 bases sitting between them. CDR1 and CDR2 (germline): DFQATT, SNEGSKA (reference sequence). The CDR3 sequence is CSASSTPGGGHNTGELFF. The CDR3 region has the DNA TGCAGTGCTAGCTCCACCCCAGGCGGGGGCCATAACACCGGGGAGCTGTTTTTT.

This clonotype was found many times. The chain has TRBV20-1 and TRBJ2-3; D ambiguous. The CDR3 sequence is 14 residues long. Trimming removed 3 bases at V and 0 bases at J, with 10 bases between. Germline loops: CDR1 DFQATT, CDR2 SNEGSKA (reference sequence). This CDR3 reads CSASLGTSTDTQYF. CDR3 nucleotides: TGCAGTGCTAGTTTGGGCACCAGCACAGATACGCAGTATTTT.

In this sample, this clonotype turned up many times. The CDR3 here is CASSLGLGQETQYF. In nucleotides, the CDR3 is TGTGCCAGCAGCTTAGGGTTGGGGCAAGAGACCCAGTACTTC. The J gene is TRBJ2-5, the V gene TRBV7-2; no firm D call. V lost 1 base and J lost 2, with 8 bases in between. The CDR3 runs to 14 residues. Germline V lookup: CDR1 SGHTA, CDR2 FQGNSA.

Only a few counts were recorded for this clonotype. V usage is TRBV4-2 and J usage is TRBJ1-1; 9 positions agree with TRBD1. The V gene's germline CDR1 is LGHNA and CDR2 YNFKEQ. Germline trimming cut 0 bases from V and 6 bases from J; bases unmatched to any gene: 5. This CDR3 has 15 amino acids. CDR3 region: CASSQEGTGIPEAFF. The CDR3 DNA reads as TGTGCCAGCAGCCAAGAAGGGACAGGGATCCCTGAAGCTTTCTTT.

The rearrangement joins TRBV5-8 to TRBJ2-5; D unclear. Germline V gene data show CDR1 as SGHTS and CDR2 as YDEGEE. Deletions cut 3 bases from V and 3 bases from J, with 6 bases between. The length of the CDR3 is 12 residues. The CDR3 is CASSWVEETQYF. CDR3 bases: TGTGCCAGCAGCTGGGTGGAAGAGACCCAGTACTTC.

This clonotype was counted a few times. The chain is built from TRBV3-1 and TRBJ2-1, with TRBD1 matching 9 bases. Germline V gene lookup returns CDR1 LGHDT and CDR2 YNNKEL (reference sequence). V lost 2 bases and J lost 14; bases outside the gene matches: 7. CDR3 size: 13 residues. This CDR3 reads CASSQTGGAMEFF. For the CDR3, the DNA is TGTGCCAGCAGCCAAACAGGGGGCGCAATGGAGTTCTTC.

This clonotype was seen many times. J is TRBJ1-6 and V is TRBV12-3 or TRBV12-4; weak D call: TRBD1 (5 bases). Trimming removed 1 base from V and 7 bases from J, with 8 bases in between. The length of the CDR3 is 14 residues. The CDR3 DNA sequence: TGTGCCAGCAGTTTAGGTGGGGGGAATTCACCCCTCCACTTT. Protein product: CASSLGGGNSPLHF.